This T cell receptor beta chain was sequenced for a study of response to subunit inactivated influenza vaccine. General study points: The authors put forward the suggestion that each seasonal influenza vaccination may bring in only a limited number of new T cells.

This clonotype was counted only a few times. As yet, its antigen is unknown. TCRdb analysed the RT-PCR reads with MiXCR anew, one entry per CDR3 protein. The table lists hundreds of thousands of distinct CDR3 sequences, about a fifth of them singletons. V was shortened by 3 bases and J by 4 bases, with 7 bases between the two germline ends. The CDR3 extends over 14 amino acids. Source: PBMCs from blood, taken about 5 days after vaccination. The clonotype was recovered from a man aged 50 to 59 who received an inactivated influenza vaccine. The chain carries TRBV12-3 or TRBV12-4 and TRBJ1-6; D is undetermined. The CDR3 region has the DNA TGTGCCAGCAGTTTGGAGGTTTATAATTCACCCCTCCACTTT. Its translation is CASSLEVYNSPLHF.